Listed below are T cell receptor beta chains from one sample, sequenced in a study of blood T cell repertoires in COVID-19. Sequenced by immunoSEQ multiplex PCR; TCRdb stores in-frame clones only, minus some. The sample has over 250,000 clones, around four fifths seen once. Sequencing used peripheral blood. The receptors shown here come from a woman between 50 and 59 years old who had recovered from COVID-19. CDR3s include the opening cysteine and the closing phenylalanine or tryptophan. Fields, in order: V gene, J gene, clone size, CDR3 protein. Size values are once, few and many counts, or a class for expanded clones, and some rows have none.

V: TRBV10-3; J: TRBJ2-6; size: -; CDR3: CAISESNHGAGANVLTF
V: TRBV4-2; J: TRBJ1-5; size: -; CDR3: CASSHGQGYQPQHF
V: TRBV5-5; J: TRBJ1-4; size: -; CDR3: CASSESGNEKLFF
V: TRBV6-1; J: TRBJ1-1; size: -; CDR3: CASSEREANTEAFF
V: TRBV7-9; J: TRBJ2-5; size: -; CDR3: CASSLGGQETQYF
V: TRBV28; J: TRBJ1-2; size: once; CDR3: CASSLLLDKDGYTF
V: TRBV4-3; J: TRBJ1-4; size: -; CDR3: CASSQTGTGGREKLFF
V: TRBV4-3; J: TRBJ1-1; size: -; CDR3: CASSQEGSLNTEAFF
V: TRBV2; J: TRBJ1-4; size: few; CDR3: CASNPYVDRGRVEDEKLFF
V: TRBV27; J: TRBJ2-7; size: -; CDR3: CASSPPGLAVSEQYF
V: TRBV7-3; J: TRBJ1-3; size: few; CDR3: CASSSEQGPGNTIYF
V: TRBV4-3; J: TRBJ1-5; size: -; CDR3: CASSQGQGAGQPQHF
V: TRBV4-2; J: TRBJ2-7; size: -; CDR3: CASSQGTGTYEQYF
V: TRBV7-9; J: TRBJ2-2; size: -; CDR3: CASSPGTGGNTGELFF
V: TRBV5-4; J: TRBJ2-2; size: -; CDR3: CASSFTGMNTGELFF
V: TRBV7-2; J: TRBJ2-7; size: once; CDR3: CASSFNSGTGEQYF
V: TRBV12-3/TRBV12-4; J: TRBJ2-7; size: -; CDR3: CASSFKGGDEQYF
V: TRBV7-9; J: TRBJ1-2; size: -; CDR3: CASSLSGSNYGYTF
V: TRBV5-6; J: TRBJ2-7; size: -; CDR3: CASSPTGGSYEQYF
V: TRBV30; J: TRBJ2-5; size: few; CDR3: CAWSTLGETQYF
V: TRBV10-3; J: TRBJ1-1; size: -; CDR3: CAISESGQMNTEAFF
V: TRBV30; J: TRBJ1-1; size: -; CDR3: CAWSSGQLNTEAFF
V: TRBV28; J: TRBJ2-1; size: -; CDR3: CASSPWTSSNEQFF
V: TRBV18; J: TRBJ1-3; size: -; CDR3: CASSPDRSSGNTIYF
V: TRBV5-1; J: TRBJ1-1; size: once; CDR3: CASSAAARYEAFF
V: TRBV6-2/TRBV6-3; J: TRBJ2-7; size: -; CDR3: CASSKAGTGYNSYEQYF
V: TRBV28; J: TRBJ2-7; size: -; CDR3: CASSFFDRVYEQYF
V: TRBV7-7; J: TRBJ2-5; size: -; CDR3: CASSLDMAGQGSQETQYF
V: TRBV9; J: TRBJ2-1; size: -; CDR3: CASSVSPGTGGNEQFF
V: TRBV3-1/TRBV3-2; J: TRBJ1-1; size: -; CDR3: CASSAPETGNTEAFF
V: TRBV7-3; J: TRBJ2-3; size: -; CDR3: CASSWTGSHTDTQYF
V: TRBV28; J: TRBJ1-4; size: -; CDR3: CASSPGGSNFEKLFF
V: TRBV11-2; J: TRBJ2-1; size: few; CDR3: CASSLAARFNEQFF
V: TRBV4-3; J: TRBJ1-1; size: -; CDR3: CASSQDLGQGAAEAFF
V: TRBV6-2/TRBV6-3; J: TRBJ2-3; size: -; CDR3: CASSYWLAPDTQYF
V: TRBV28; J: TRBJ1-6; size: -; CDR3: CASTPRYNSPLHF
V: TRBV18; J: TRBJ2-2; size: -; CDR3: CASSPLAAGSNTGELFF
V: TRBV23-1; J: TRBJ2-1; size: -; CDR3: CASSQPGLGAYNEQFF
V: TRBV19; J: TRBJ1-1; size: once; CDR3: CANSHRVNTEAFF
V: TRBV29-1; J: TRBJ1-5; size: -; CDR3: CSVEDVRGQPQHF